Presented here are 30 T cell receptor beta chains from one specimen sequenced in a study of blood T cell repertoires in COVID-19. TCRdb keeps only in-frame clones here, not all; method: immunoSEQ multiplex PCR. The sample carries about 180,000 clones, approximately 80% recorded once. Sequencing was performed on PBMCs or T cells enriched from blood (not recorded which). These receptors originate from a man in his sixties who had been exposed to COVID-19.

The chain combines TRBV12-3 or TRBV12-4 with TRBJ1-6; D gene ambiguous. The CDR3 loop spans 13 amino acids. Trimming pared 4 bases from V and 7 bases from J, leaving 8 bases between. The CDR3 reads CASSYGGNSPLHF. The CDR3 coding sequence is TGTGCCAGCAGTTACGGCGGCAATTCACCCCTCCACTTT.

In its sample, this clone was seen a few times. This chain joins TRBV7-3 and TRBJ2-3, with D possibly matching TRBD2 (6 bases). The CDR3 is 21 amino acids. The V end was cut by 5 bases, the J end by 0 bases, with 30 bases between. Germline lookup yields CDR1 SGHTA and CDR2 FQGTGA. DNA for the CDR3: TGTGCCAGCAGCCCCCGGAGGGCCAGAGACCTCAGCCGTGCTAGCACAGATACGCAGTATTTT. Its protein product is CASSPRRARDLSRASTDTQYF.

V is TRBV2 and J is TRBJ1-6; perhaps TRBD1 as D (5 bases). The ends were cut back, 2 bases at V and 10 bases at J, with 15 bases in the middle. Per germline, CDR1 SNHLY and CDR2 FYNNEI. This CDR3 region has 15 residues. The CDR3 here is CASSEWGEGMSPLHF. As DNA, the CDR3 is TGTGCCAGCAGTGAATGGGGGGAGGGGATGTCACCCCTCCACTTT.

V and J are TRBV7-9 and TRBJ2-5, with TRBD2 identical over 7 bases. From germline, CDR1 is SEHNR and CDR2 FQNEAQ (reference sequence). Trimming at V came to 2 bases and at J to 9 bases, leaving 18 bases not matched to a gene. This CDR3 has 17 amino acids. The CDR3, as DNA: TGTGCCAGCAGCTTACCGCCCATGGGGCTGGCGGGAGTGGCCCAGTACTTC. This sequence encodes CASSLPPMGLAGVAQYF.

V and J are TRBV15 and TRBJ2-7; D is ambiguous. Germline-derived CDR1 and CDR2 are LNHNV and YYDKDF (reference sequence). The CDR3 extends over 13 amino acids. V was pared by 1 base and J by 4 bases, with 8 bases between. In nucleotides, the CDR3 is TGTGCCACCAGCAGAGTGATCGGTTACGAGCAGTACTTC. Its protein is CATSRVIGYEQYF.

This chain links TRBV18 with TRBJ2-7; 7 bases map to TRBD2. The CDR3 has 15 residues. CDR1 and CDR2 from the germline V gene are KGHSH and LQKENI. V dropped 6 bases and J dropped 3; count of bases not matched to a gene: 11. CDR3 sequence: CASSPKGRALYEQYF. The CDR3, as DNA: TGTGCCAGCTCCCCAAAGGGGAGGGCCCTCTACGAGCAGTACTTC.

The chain combines TRBV3-1 (or the pseudogene TRBV3-2) with TRBJ2-7; TRBD2 is a possible D gene (6 bases). Germline V CDR1 and CDR2: LGHDT, YNNKEL (reference sequence). The V end lost 1 base, the J end lost 4 bases, and 11 bases lay between the germline ends. This CDR3 comprises 14 residues. This CDR3 reads CASSQGGTVYEQYF. Written as DNA, the CDR3 is TGTGCCAGCAGCCAAGGCGGGACTGTATACGAGCAGTACTTC.

CDR3 residues: CASSPAGGANTGELFF. CDR3 DNA sequence: TGTGCCAGCAGCCCGGCGGGCGGGGCGAACACCGGGGAGCTGTTTTTT. The rearrangement links TRBV9 to TRBJ2-2; D is perhaps TRBD2 (6 bases). V gave up 4 bases and J gave up 0 bases, with 13 bases separating them. Germline CDR1 reads SGDLS; CDR2 reads YYNGEE. CDR3 length equals 16 residues.

The rearrangement uses TRBV11-3 and TRBJ2-7; no definite D call. Trimming removed 1 base from V and 4 bases from J, with 8 bases in between. Germline assignment: CDR1 SGHNT and CDR2 YENEEA. This CDR3 has 13 amino acids. The CDR3 sequence: CASSLVEQYEQYF. The CDR3 DNA is TGTGCCAGCAGCTTAGTTGAGCAATACGAGCAGTACTTC.

As to this clone: Other DNA sequences in the same sample also yield this CDR3. The V and J genes are TRBV7-2 and TRBJ2-5; the D is unclear. This CDR3 spans 12 amino acids. From germline, CDR1 is SGHTA and CDR2 FQGNSA. Trimming removed 2 bases from V and 3 bases from J, with 4 bases in between. CDR3 in amino acids: CASSLREETQYF. The CDR3 coding sequence is TGTGCCAGCAGCTTACGGGAAGAGACCCAGTACTTC.

The chain combines TRBV7-8 with TRBJ2-3; TRBD2 might be the D (5 bases). Trimming shortened V by 1 base and J by 3 bases, and 5 bases separated the two germline ends. This CDR3 spans 13 amino acids. Germline loops: CDR1 SGHVS, CDR2 FQNEAQ. Written as DNA, the CDR3 is TGTGCCAGCAGCTTAGGCGGGACAGATACGCAGTATTTT. Translated, it gives CASSLGGTDTQYF. Full variable domain (missing parts from reference TRBV7-8 and TRBJ2-3): GAGVSQSPRYKVAKRGQDVALRCDPISGHVSLFWYQQALGQGPEFLTYFQNEAQLDKSGLPSDRFFAERPEGSVSTLKIQRTQQEDSAVYLCASSLGGTDTQYFGPGTRLTVL.

The chain combines TRBV14 with TRBJ1-2, with D possibly TRBD1 on 6 matching bases. The length of the CDR3 is 15 residues. Trimming removed 4 bases from V and 2 bases from J, with 14 bases in between. In germline, CDR1 is SGHDN, CDR2 FVKESK. CDR3 coding DNA: TGTGCCAGCAGCCCCGCGGGGGGCGCCAACTATGGCTACACCTTC. This sequence encodes CASSPAGGANYGYTF.

The chain couples TRBV6-2 or TRBV6-3 to TRBJ2-7; 14 nucleotides align to TRBD2. The length of the CDR3 is 15 residues. Germline CDR1 is MNHEY and CDR2 is SVGEGT. The J segment lost 9 bases and the V segment lost 4 bases, leaving 8 bases of the junction unmatched. In DNA, the CDR3 is TGTGCCAGCAGTTGGGGACTAGCGGGAGTAGTAGTGCAGTACTTC. It is translated as CASSWGLAGVVVQYF.

This clone has more than one count but fewer than ten. The V gene is TRBV18, the J gene TRBJ2-7; D is undetermined. Trimming took 3 bases from V and 5 from J, leaving 8 bases between them. The CDR3 extends over 12 amino acids. Germline-derived CDR1 and CDR2 are KGHSH and LQKENI. The CDR3 loop is CASSPMADEQYF. DNA of the CDR3: TGTGCCAGCTCACCGATGGCAGACGAGCAGTACTTC.

The chain combines TRBV27 with TRBJ2-7, with 13 bases fitting TRBD2. This CDR3 is 19 amino acids long. Germline CDR1 MNHEY, CDR2 SMNVEV (reference sequence). Losses at the gene ends were 4 bases for V and 2 bases for J; bases not matched to a gene: 14. In DNA, the CDR3 is TGTGCCAGCAGTTCCACTAGCGGGAGGGCCGTCCGGTTCCCCTACGAGCAGTACTTC. Its protein is CASSSTSGRAVRFPYEQYF.

This chain links TRBV2 with TRBJ2-7, with D possibly matching TRBD1 (6 bases). The CDR3 extends over 12 amino acids. V lost 6 bases to trimming and J lost 3 bases, with 9 bases between them. CDR1 is SNHLY, CDR2 FYNNEI, per germline. The DNA for the CDR3 is TGTGCCAGCAGACAGGGTATCTACGAGCAGTACTTC. It codes for CASRQGIYEQYF.

V is TRBV30 and J is TRBJ1-5; maybe TRBD1 (6 bases). V was pared by 0 bases and J by 6 bases, with 15 bases between. The CDR3 length is 15 residues. CDR1 and CDR2 (germline): GTSNPN, SVGIG (reference sequence). The CDR3 reads CAWSVRAGVGQPQHF. CDR3 DNA sequence: TGTGCCTGGAGTGTAAGGGCAGGGGTGGGTCAGCCCCAGCATTTT. The full variable domain, in which reference TRBV30 and TRBJ1-5 provide the parts outside the CDR3, is SQTIHQWPATLVQPVGSPLSLECTVEGTSNPNLYWYRQAAGRGLQLLFYSVGIGQISSEVPQNLSASRPQDRQFILSSKKLLLSDSGFYLCAWSVRAGVGQPQHFGDGTRLSIL.

The chain uses TRBV9 and TRBJ2-7; 7 bases agree with TRBD2. The germline V gene has CDR1 SGDLS and CDR2 YYNGEE. The junction had 6 bases not matched to a gene; V was cut back by 4 bases and J by 2 bases. The CDR3 has 14 residues. CDR3 protein: CASSPRTRTYEQYF. The DNA for the CDR3 is TGTGCCAGCAGCCCCCGGACTAGAACCTACGAGCAGTACTTC.

In this sample, this clone turned up a few times. The CDR3 here is CATRTGGVSETQYF. The CDR3 bases are TGTGCCACCCGGACAGGGGGCGTTTCAGAGACCCAGTACTTC. This chain connects TRBV15 to TRBJ2-5, with 11 positions matching TRBD1. V lost 8 bases, J lost 4 bases, and 6 bases stayed unmatched. The V gene's germline CDR1 is LNHNV and CDR2 YYDKDF (reference sequence). CDR3 length: 14 amino acids.

This clone was counted a single time. The genes are TRBV24-1 and TRBJ2-1; 14 bases map to TRBD2. In germline, CDR1 is KGHDR, CDR2 SFDVKD. The CDR3 loop spans 16 amino acids. J lost 6 bases, V lost 2 bases, and 2 bases had no gene match. The CDR3 DNA reads as TGTGCCACCAGTGATTGGACTAGCGGGAGGCCCAATGAGCAGTTCTTC. It specifies CATSDWTSGRPNEQFF.

The chain is built from TRBV7-9 and TRBJ2-5, with TRBD2 matching over 9 bases. The length of the CDR3 is 14 residues. The J segment lost 5 bases and the V segment lost 5 bases, leaving 6 bases of the junction unmatched. In germline, CDR1 is SEHNR, CDR2 FQNEAQ (reference sequence). CDR3 region: CASSKGLAVETQYF. CDR3 DNA: TGTGCCAGCAGCAAGGGACTAGCTGTGGAGACCCAGTACTTC.

This clone has more than one count but fewer than ten. The chain uses TRBV9 and TRBJ2-7, with D tentatively TRBD2 (6 bases). Germline values: CDR1 SGDLS, CDR2 YYNGEE. V lost 0 bases and J lost 0, with 10 bases in between. CDR3 size: 15 residues. The CDR3 nucleotides read TGTGCCAGCAGCGTAGACGGGAGTTTCTCCTACGAGCAGTACTTC. The encoded protein is CASSVDGSFSYEQYF.

V usage is TRBV24-1 and J usage is TRBJ2-1; 11 bases line up with TRBD2. Germline CDR1 is KGHDR and CDR2 is SFDVKD. The CDR3 covers 13 residues. V dropped 3 bases and J dropped 12; count of bases not matched to a gene: 3. The CDR3 DNA is TGTGCCACCAGTGATAATAGCGGGAGGGCGCAGTTCTTC. It encodes CATSDNSGRAQFF.

The V call is TRBV6-4, the J call TRBJ2-1; TRBD1 agrees at 9 bases. From germline, CDR1 is MRHNA and CDR2 SNTAGT. This CDR3 contains 16 residues. Trimming cost V 0 bases and J 5 bases; bases outside gene matches: 5. This chain's CDR3 is CASSDSMGQGDNEQFF. DNA for the CDR3: TGTGCCAGCAGTGACTCGATGGGACAGGGAGACAATGAGCAGTTCTTC.

The chain recombines TRBV7-9 with TRBJ2-7; 9 bases line up with TRBD2. The CDR3 sequence is 15 residues long. Per germline, CDR1 SEHNR and CDR2 FQNEAQ (reference sequence). Losses at the gene ends were 5 bases for V and 2 bases for J; bases not matched to a gene: 7. The CDR3 loop is CASSVSGRSPYEQYF. The CDR3 DNA follows: TGTGCCAGCAGCGTTAGCGGGAGATCGCCCTACGAGCAGTACTTC. Using reference TRBV7-9 and TRBJ2-7 for the parts outside the CDR3, the full variable domain is DTGVSQNPRHKITKRGQNVTFRCDPISEHNRLYWYRQTLGQGPEFLTYFQNEAQLEKSRLLSDRFSAERPKGSFSTLEIQRTEQGDSAMYLCASSVSGRSPYEQYFGPGTRLTVT.

This CDR3 reads CAWSVRQGNYGYTF. CDR3 coding DNA: TGTGCCTGGAGTGTCCGACAGGGGAACTATGGCTACACCTTC. The rearrangement joins TRBV30 to TRBJ1-2; 8 bases map to TRBD1. Germline-derived CDR1 and CDR2 are GTSNPN and SVGIG (reference sequence). The V gene end was trimmed by 0 bases and the J gene end by 2 bases; junction bases not matched to a gene: 2. The length of the CDR3 is 14 residues. Full variable domain (remainder filled in from reference TRBV30 and TRBJ1-2): SQTIHQWPATLVQPVGSPLSLECTVEGTSNPNLYWYRQAAGRGLQLLFYSVGIGQISSEVPQNLSASRPQDRQFILSSKKLLLSDSGFYLCAWSVRQGNYGYTFGSGTRLTVV.

Worth noting for this clone: At one end the junction does not follow the germline gene, possibly because of a read error. The rearrangement links TRBV6-5 to TRBJ2-5, with 10 bases fitting TRBD2. Germline lookup yields CDR1 MNHEY and CDR2 SVGAGI. This CDR3 region has 16 residues. The CDR3 reads CASSYSRRLAGEPQYF. The CDR3, as DNA: TGTGCCAGCAGTTACTCGAGGCGTCTAGCGGGAGAGCCCCAGTACTTC.

V is TRBV18 and J is TRBJ1-3, with D tentatively TRBD1 (6 bases). Trimming took 7 bases from V and 7 from J, leaving 23 bases between them. CDR1 is KGHSH and CDR2 is LQKENI in the germline V gene. The CDR3 contains 16 residues. The CDR3 is CASCPTGRMDRNTIYF. The DNA of the CDR3 is TGTGCCAGCTGCCCGACAGGACGTATGGATCGTAACACCATATATTTT.

The chain carries TRBV7-9 and TRBJ2-1, with 7 positions matching TRBD2. The CDR3 extends over 16 amino acids. J was trimmed by 2 bases and V by 4 bases; bases with no gene match: 8. Germline V gene lookup returns CDR1 SEHNR and CDR2 FQNEAQ (reference sequence). In DNA form, the CDR3 reads TGTGCCAGCAGCTCCGCTGGCGGGAGTGCCTACAATGAGCAGTTCTTC. Protein: CASSSAGGSAYNEQFF.

This chain joins TRBV10-3 and TRBJ2-2, with a tentative D call TRBD1 (5 bases). The CDR3 sequence is 17 residues long. The germline CDR1 and CDR2 sequences are ENHRY and SYGVKD. Trimming stripped 3 bases from V and 0 bases from J, with 14 bases between. CDR3 coding DNA: TGTGCCATCAGTGAAGTCGTAGGGGTTTCGAACACCGGGGAGCTGTTTTTT. It encodes CAISEVVGVSNTGELFF.